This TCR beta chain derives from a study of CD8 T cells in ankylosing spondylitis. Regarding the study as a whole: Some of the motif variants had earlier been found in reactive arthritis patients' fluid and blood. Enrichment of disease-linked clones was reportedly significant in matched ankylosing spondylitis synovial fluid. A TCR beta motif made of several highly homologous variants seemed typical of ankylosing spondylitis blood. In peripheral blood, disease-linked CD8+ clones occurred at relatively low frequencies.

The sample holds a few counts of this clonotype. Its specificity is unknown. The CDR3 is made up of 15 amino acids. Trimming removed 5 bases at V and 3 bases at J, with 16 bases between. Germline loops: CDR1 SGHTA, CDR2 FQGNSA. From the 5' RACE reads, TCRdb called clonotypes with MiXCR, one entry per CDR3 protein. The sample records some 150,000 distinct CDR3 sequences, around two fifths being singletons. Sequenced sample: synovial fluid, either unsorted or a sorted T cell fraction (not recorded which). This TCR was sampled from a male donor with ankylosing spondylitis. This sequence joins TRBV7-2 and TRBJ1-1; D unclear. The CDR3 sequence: CASSTRESVHTEAFF. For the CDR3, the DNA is TGTGCCAGCAGCACACGGGAGTCTGTCCACACTGAAGCTTTCTTT. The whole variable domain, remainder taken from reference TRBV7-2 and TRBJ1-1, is GAGVSQSPSNKVTEKGKDVELRCDPISGHTALYWYRQSLGQGLEFLIYFQGNSAPDKSGLPSDRFSAERTGGSVSTLTIQRTQQEDSAVYLCASSTRESVHTEAFFGQGTRLTVV.